This T cell receptor beta chain was sequenced for a study of blood T cell repertoires in COVID-19. Study-level information: COVID-19 samples from acute and convalescent phases originated in the United States, Italy and Spain. Sample material is recorded as cDNA or gDNA derived from T cells, B-cell-depleted T cells, or PBMCs.

The CDR3 has 14 amino acids. The V segment lost 2 bases and the J segment 4 bases; nucleotides outside the gene matches: 3. Germline loops: CDR1 SGHAT, CDR2 FQNNGV. Enrolled during active infection, Seattle patients were then followed longitudinally. Original data processing: Amplification from reference gene primers served as the basis for estimated nucleated cell counts. Here immunoSEQ multiplex PCR was the method, and the copy in TCRdb shows in-frame clones only, minus some. That table furnishes V, J and clone size, whereas the DNA furnished D and trimming. The sample carries 250,000 to 300,000 clones, about nine tenths recorded once.

The chain couples TRBV11-2 to TRBJ2-5; 8 bases are a match to TRBD2. This clonotype was obtained from a woman between 25 and 40 years old with COVID-19, enrolled during active disease. The sample taken for sequencing was peripheral blood. CDR3: CASSLNAGGETQYF. In nucleotides, the CDR3 is TGTGCCAGCAGCTTAAACGCGGGGGGAGAGACCCAGTACTTC.